These 22 T cell receptor beta chains share one sample of origin, sequenced in a study of cytomegalovirus exposure and HLA in healthy donors. 13 Jbeta primers and 60 Vbeta primers were used for the PCR. Only in-frame clones appear in the TCRdb table, and some are missing; sequencing was by immunoSEQ multiplex PCR. The table records 200,000 or so clones, nearly 80% of them present only once. The sample comprised PBMCs. The receptors derive from a woman aged 30 to 39 in good health and CMV-seropositive.

V and J are TRBV6-1 and TRBJ1-1; D not certain. There are 11 residues in the CDR3. Germline loops: CDR1 MNHNS, CDR2 SASEGT. V was clipped by 7 bases and J by 10 bases, with 13 bases between them. The CDR3 protein is CASKEEGRAFF. CDR3 DNA: TGTGCCAGCAAGGAAGAGGGTAGAGCTTTCTTT.

The genes are TRBV5-4 and TRBJ1-6, with a tentative D call TRBD1 (5 bases). The V gene lost 4 bases and the J gene lost 6 bases, with 11 bases spanning the gap. In germline, CDR1 is SGHNT, CDR2 YYREEE (reference sequence). The CDR3 length is 14 residues. CDR3 DNA: TGTGCCAGCAGCGTCAGGGTTCCTAATTCACCCCTCCACTTT. Residues: CASSVRVPNSPLHF.

This clone appeared a few times. This rearrangement joins TRBV7-8 to TRBJ2-3, with TRBD2 matching over 7 bases. The germline V gene encodes CDR1 SGHVS and CDR2 FQNEAQ. The CDR3 consists of 15 residues. With 1 base clipped from V and 4 bases from J, the junction kept 5 bases outside the gene matches. The CDR3 spells CASSLEGRGADTQYF. In DNA form, the CDR3 reads TGTGCCAGCAGCTTAGAGGGGAGGGGCGCAGATACGCAGTATTTT.

This chain connects TRBV5-4 to TRBJ2-7; the D is unclear. The CDR3 consists of 12 residues. Per germline, CDR1 SGHNT and CDR2 YYREEE (reference sequence). Trimming took off 2 bases at V and 3 bases at J, with 6 bases between the two ends. The CDR3 region is CASSLNYYEQYF. In DNA form, the CDR3 reads TGTGCCAGCAGCTTAAACTACTACGAGCAGTACTTC.

CDR3 residues: CAIRRVLPCSYEQYF. CDR3 sequence (DNA): TGTGCCATCCGGAGGGTCTTACCCTGCTCCTACGAGCAGTACTTC. The gene calls are TRBV19 and TRBJ2-7; D might be TRBD2 (6 bases). Germline CDR1 is LNHDA and CDR2 is SQIVND (reference sequence). The CDR3 sequence is 15 residues long. V gave up 10 bases and J gave up 0 bases, with 19 bases separating them.

This chain uses TRBV7-6 with TRBJ2-1; no clear D. The CDR3 runs 12 residues. V lost 2 bases, J lost 9 bases, and 8 bases lay in between. CDR1 and CDR2 (germline): SGHVS, FNYEAQ. CDR3 in DNA: TGTGCCAGCAGCTTACGCACCGGTGAGCAGTTCTTC. Its translation: CASSLRTGEQFF.

This chain connects TRBV27 to TRBJ2-2; 9 bases are shared with TRBD1. This CDR3 has 18 amino acids. Unmatched junction bases numbered 15, after V lost 5 bases and J lost 5 bases. Germline V gene data show CDR1 as MNHEY and CDR2 as SMNVEV (reference sequence). The CDR3 sequence is CASSTVTGTGPYTGELFF. The CDR3 DNA reads TGTGCCAGCAGTACCGTCACTGGGACAGGGCCATATACCGGGGAGCTGTTTTTT.

This clone occurred once. The chain employs TRBV18 and TRBJ1-4, with 9 bases that match TRBD1. Germline trimming cut 5 bases from V and 4 bases from J; bases unmatched to any gene: 5. The CDR3 sequence is 15 residues long. Germline V lookup: CDR1 KGHSH, CDR2 LQKENI. CDR3 region: CASSEAGQGNEKLFF. In DNA form, the CDR3 reads TGTGCCAGCTCAGAGGCGGGACAGGGTAATGAAAAACTGTTTTTT. Filled out from reference TRBV18 and TRBJ1-4, the complete variable domain reads NAGVMQNPRHLVRRRGQEARLRCSPMKGHSHVYWYRQLPEEGLKFMVYLQKENIIDESGMPKERFSAEFPKEGPSILRIQQVVRGDSAAYFCASSEAGQGNEKLFFGSGTQLSVL.

CDR3 amino acids: CASSLVVQGPTEQFF. CDR3 DNA sequence: TGCGCCAGCAGCTTGGTTGTACAGGGACCAACTGAGCAGTTCTTC. The chain joins TRBV5-1 to TRBJ2-1; D possibly corresponds to TRBD1 (6 bases). Trimming removed 0 bases at V and 9 bases at J, with 16 bases between. The length of the CDR3 is 15 residues. CDR1 and CDR2 from the germline V gene are SGHRS and YFSETQ. Looking up the rest from reference TRBV5-1 and TRBJ2-1 gives the full variable domain: KAGVTQTPRYLIKTRGQQVTLSCSPISGHRSVSWYQQTPGQGLQFLFEYFSETQRNKGNFPGRFSGRQFSNSRSEMNVSTLELGDSALYLCASSLVVQGPTEQFFGPGTRLTVL.

The chain is built from TRBV29-1 and TRBJ1-2, with D possibly TRBD1 on 6 matching bases. The CDR3 spans 11 residues. Germline V lookup: CDR1 SQVTM, CDR2 ANQGSEA. Trimming shortened V by 4 bases and J by 4 bases, and 7 bases separated the two germline ends. CDR3 in DNA: TGCAGCGTTGTAGGGGGCTATGGCTACACCTTC. Protein product: CSVVGGYGYTF.

The rearrangement links TRBV9 to TRBJ1-4; D remains ambiguous. The germline V gene has CDR1 SGDLS and CDR2 YYNGEE. The ends were cut back, 4 bases at V and 7 bases at J, with 17 bases in the middle. The CDR3 contains 15 residues. Here the CDR3 DNA reads TGTGCCAGCAGCTACATGGGAGCCGCGCCTGAAAAACTGTTTTTT. Translating it yields CASSYMGAAPEKLFF.

V usage is TRBV28 and J usage is TRBJ2-3, with 8 bases fitting TRBD2. The germline CDR1 and CDR2 sequences are MDHEN and SYDVKM. V shed 5 bases, J shed 2 bases, and the junction held 6 bases outside the gene matches. This CDR3 has 15 amino acids. CDR3 in amino acids: CASSQTSGYTDTQYF. In DNA, the CDR3 is TGTGCCAGCAGTCAAACTAGCGGATACACAGATACGCAGTATTTT. Full variable domain (remainder filled in from reference TRBV28 and TRBJ2-3): DVKVTQSSRYLVKRTGEKVFLECVQDMDHENMFWYRQDPGLGLRLIYFSYDVKMKEKGDIPEGYSVSREKKERFSLILESASTNQTSMYLCASSQTSGYTDTQYFGPGTRLTVL.

The CDR3 DNA is TGCGCCAGCAGTCAAGGGGGGACAGAGAACACCGGGGAGCTGTTTTTT. It codes for CASSQGGTENTGELFF. The V call is TRBV23-1, the J call TRBJ2-2, with D tentatively TRBD1 (7 bases). TRBV23-1 is identified as an open reading frame with a role that is uncertain. The CDR3 runs to 16 residues. The germline V and J ends were trimmed by 2 bases and 1 base, with 11 bases remaining between them.

This chain uses TRBV9 with TRBJ2-1; 10 bases are shared with TRBD2. Trimming cost V 0 bases and J 8 bases; bases outside gene matches: 11. Germline lookup yields CDR1 SGDLS and CDR2 YYNGEE. CDR3 length: 17 amino acids. The CDR3 loop is CASSVVGPGLAPDEQFF. CDR3 nucleotide sequence: TGTGCCAGCAGCGTAGTAGGACCGGGACTAGCGCCCGATGAGCAGTTCTTC. The full variable domain, completed using reference TRBV9 and TRBJ2-1, is DSGVTQTPKHLITATGQRVTLRCSPRSGDLSVYWYQQSLDQGLQFLIQYYNGEERAKGNILERFSAQQFPDLHSELNLSSLELGDSALYFCASSVVGPGLAPDEQFFGPGTRLTVL.

The V and J genes are TRBV28 and TRBJ1-2; D unresolved. The CDR3 is 12 amino acids. Trimming took 6 bases from V and 2 from J, leaving 7 bases between them. Per germline, CDR1 MDHEN and CDR2 SYDVKM. DNA for the CDR3: TGTGCCAGCAGCTCTAGAAACTATGGCTACACCTTC. This gives the protein CASSSRNYGYTF.

This chain links TRBV2 with TRBJ1-2; no firm D call. Germline V gene data show CDR1 as SNHLY and CDR2 as FYNNEI. Trimming left V 2 bases short and J 4 bases short, with 11 bases between. CDR3 length: 14 residues. CDR3 region: CASSENGLGYGYTF. The CDR3, as DNA: TGTGCCAGCAGTGAAAATGGACTCGGCTATGGCTACACCTTC.

This sequence joins TRBV23-1 and TRBJ1-4, with 9 bases that match TRBD1. TRBV23-1 is noted as an ORF with a role that remains uncertain. V was clipped by 4 bases and J by 1 base; unmatched bases: 7. This CDR3 is 17 amino acids long. The CDR3 DNA reads as TGCGCCAGCAGTCTTAACAGGGGGCTATTAACTAATGAAAAACTGTTTTTT. It translates to CASSLNRGLLTNEKLFF.

The chain couples TRBV15 to TRBJ1-4, with D possibly being TRBD1 (6 bases). Trimming pared 4 bases from V and 7 bases from J, leaving 19 bases between. The CDR3 is made up of 16 amino acids. Per the germline V gene, CDR1 is LNHNV and CDR2 is YYDKDF (reference sequence). The CDR3 DNA sequence: TGTGCCACCAGCATAGCCATTTGGGGGCGAAGTGAAAAACTGTTTTTT. This translates into CATSIAIWGRSEKLFF.

V is TRBV6-1 and J is TRBJ2-5, with TRBD2 matching over 8 bases. Trimming removed 10 bases from V and 3 bases from J; junction bases left unmatched: 7. The CDR3 sequence is 13 residues long. Germline V gene sequence: CDR1 MNHNS, CDR2 SASEGT. CDR3 nucleotide sequence: TGTGCCATTGAGCCCGGGGGGGAAGAGACCCAGTACTTC. Translated, it gives CAIEPGGEETQYF.

The chain combines TRBV2 with TRBJ2-1, with 13 bases that match TRBD2. Germline lookup yields CDR1 SNHLY and CDR2 FYNNEI. CDR3 length equals 15 residues. V trimming: 5 bases; J trimming: 5 bases; junction bases outside the gene matches: 3. The CDR3 nucleotides read TGTGCCAGCAGTTGGGGGACTAGCGGGAACAATGAGCAGTTCTTC. It translates to CASSWGTSGNNEQFF. Full variable domain (remainder filled in from reference TRBV2 and TRBJ2-1): EPEVTQTPSHQVTQMGQEVILRCVPISNHLYFYWYRQILGQKVEFLVSFYNNEISEKSEIFDDQFSVERPDGSNFTLKIRSTKLEDSAMYFCASSWGTSGNNEQFFGPGTRLTVL.

This clone appeared once. This rearrangement joins TRBV9 to TRBJ1-3, with D perhaps TRBD1 (5 bases). V gave up 3 bases and J gave up 3 bases, with 10 bases separating them. Germline CDR1 and CDR2: SGDLS and YYNGEE. The CDR3 runs to 14 residues. The CDR3 is CASSGEGLGNTIYF. The DNA for the CDR3 is TGTGCCAGCAGCGGGGAGGGACTTGGAAACACCATATATTTT.

This chain uses TRBV9 with TRBJ2-5, with TRBD1 matching 10 bases. In germline, CDR1 is SGDLS, CDR2 YYNGEE. Losses at the gene ends were 4 bases for V and 7 bases for J; bases not matched to a gene: 13. The CDR3 loop spans 16 amino acids. CDR3 region: CASSLAGTGDFGTQYF. The DNA for the CDR3 is TGTGCCAGCAGCCTTGCCGGGACAGGGGACTTCGGGACCCAGTACTTC. Complete variable domain (other parts from reference TRBV9 and TRBJ2-5): DSGVTQTPKHLITATGQRVTLRCSPRSGDLSVYWYQQSLDQGLQFLIQYYNGEERAKGNILERFSAQQFPDLHSELNLSSLELGDSALYFCASSLAGTGDFGTQYFGPGTRLLVL.